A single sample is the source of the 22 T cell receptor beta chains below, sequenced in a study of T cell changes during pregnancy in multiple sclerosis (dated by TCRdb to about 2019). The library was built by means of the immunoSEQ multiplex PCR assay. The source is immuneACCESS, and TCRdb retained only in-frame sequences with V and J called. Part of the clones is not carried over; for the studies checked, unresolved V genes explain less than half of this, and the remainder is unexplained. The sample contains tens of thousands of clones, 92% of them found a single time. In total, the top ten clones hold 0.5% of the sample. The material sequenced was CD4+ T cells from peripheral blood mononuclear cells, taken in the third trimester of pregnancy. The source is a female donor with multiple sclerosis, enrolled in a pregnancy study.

CDR3 amino acids: CASSASGISGNTIYF. In DNA form, the CDR3 reads TGCGCCAGCAGCGCCTCAGGAATCTCTGGAAACACCATATATTTT. The chain uses TRBV5-1 and TRBJ1-3; no clear D gene. V was shortened by 4 bases and J by 0 bases, with 11 bases between the two germline ends. The CDR3 is 15 residues long. Looked up from germline, CDR1 is SGHRS and CDR2 is YFSETQ.

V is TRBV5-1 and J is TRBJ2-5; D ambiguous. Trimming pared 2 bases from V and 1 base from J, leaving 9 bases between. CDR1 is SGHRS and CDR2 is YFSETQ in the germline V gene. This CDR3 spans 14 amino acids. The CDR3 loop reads CASSFGVLQETQYF. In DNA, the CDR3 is TGCGCCAGCAGCTTTGGAGTGCTCCAAGAGACCCAGTACTTC.

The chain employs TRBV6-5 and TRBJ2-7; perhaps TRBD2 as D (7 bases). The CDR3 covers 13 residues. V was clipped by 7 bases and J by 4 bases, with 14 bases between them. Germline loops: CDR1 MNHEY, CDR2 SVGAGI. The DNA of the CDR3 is TGTGCCAGCACCTCCGCGGGGGCGTACGAGCAGTACTTC. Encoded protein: CASTSAGAYEQYF.

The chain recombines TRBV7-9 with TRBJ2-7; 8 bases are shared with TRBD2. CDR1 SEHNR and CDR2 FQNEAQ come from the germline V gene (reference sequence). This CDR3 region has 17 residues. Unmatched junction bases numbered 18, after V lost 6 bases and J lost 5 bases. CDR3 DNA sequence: TGTGCCAGCAGTTCGATAGCCTTAGCGGGGACAAGACACGAGCAGTACTTC. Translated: CASSSIALAGTRHEQYF.

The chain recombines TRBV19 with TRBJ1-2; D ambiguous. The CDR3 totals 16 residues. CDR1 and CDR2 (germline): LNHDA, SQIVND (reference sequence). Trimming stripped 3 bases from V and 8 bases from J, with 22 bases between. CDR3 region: CASSITLGLRTFGYTF. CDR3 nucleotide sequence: TGTGCCAGTAGTATTACTCTTGGACTCCGGACTTTCGGCTACACCTTC.

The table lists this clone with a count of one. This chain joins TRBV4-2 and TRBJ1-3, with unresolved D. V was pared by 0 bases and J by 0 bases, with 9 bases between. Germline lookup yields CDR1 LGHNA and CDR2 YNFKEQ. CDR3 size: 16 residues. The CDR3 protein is CASSQEPGSSGNTIYF. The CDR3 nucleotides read TGTGCCAGCAGCCAAGAACCGGGTAGCTCTGGAAACACCATATATTTT.

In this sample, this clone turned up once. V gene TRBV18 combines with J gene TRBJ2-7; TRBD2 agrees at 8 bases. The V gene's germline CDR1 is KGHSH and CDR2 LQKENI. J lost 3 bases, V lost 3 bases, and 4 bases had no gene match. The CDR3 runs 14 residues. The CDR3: CASSPRGGFYEQYF. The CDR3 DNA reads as TGTGCCAGCTCACCTCGGGGGGGGTTCTACGAGCAGTACTTC.

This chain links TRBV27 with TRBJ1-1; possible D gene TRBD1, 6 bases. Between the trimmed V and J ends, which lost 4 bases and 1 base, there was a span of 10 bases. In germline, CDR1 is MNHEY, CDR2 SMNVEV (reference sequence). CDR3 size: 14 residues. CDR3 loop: CASSSRGWNTEAFF. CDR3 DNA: TGTGCCAGCAGTTCTAGGGGGTGGAACACTGAAGCTTTCTTT.

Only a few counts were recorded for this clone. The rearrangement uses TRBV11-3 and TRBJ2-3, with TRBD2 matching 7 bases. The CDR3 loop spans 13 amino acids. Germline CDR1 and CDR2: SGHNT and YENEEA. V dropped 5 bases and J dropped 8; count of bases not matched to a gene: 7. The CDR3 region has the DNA TGTGCCAGCAGCCAGGGTGGGAGGGGTACGCAGTATTTT. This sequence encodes CASSQGGRGTQYF.

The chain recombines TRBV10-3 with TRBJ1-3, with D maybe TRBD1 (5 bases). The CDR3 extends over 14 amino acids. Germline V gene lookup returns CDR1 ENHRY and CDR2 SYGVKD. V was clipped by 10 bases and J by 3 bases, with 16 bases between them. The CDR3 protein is CASLTDRVGNTIYF. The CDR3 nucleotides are TGTGCCAGCCTGACAGACCGGGTTGGAAACACCATATATTTT.

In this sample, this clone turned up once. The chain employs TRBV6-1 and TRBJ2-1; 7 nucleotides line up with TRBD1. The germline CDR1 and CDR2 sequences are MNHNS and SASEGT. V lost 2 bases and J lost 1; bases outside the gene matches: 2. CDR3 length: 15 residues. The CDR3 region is CASSEQGESYNEQFF. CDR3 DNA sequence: TGTGCCAGCAGTGAACAGGGGGAGTCCTACAATGAGCAGTTCTTC.

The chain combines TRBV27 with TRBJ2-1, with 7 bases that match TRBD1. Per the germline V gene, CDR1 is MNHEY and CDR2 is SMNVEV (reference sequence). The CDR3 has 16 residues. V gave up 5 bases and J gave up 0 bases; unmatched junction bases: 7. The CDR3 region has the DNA TGTGCCAGCAGTACATTACAGGGGACCTCCTACAATGAGCAGTTCTTC. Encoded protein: CASSTLQGTSYNEQFF.

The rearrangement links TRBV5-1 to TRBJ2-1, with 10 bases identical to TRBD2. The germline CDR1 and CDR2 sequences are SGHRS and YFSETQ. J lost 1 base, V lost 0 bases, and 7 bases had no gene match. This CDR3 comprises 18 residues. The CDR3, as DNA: TGCGCCAGCAGCTTGGGCCTAGCGGGGGCCCCGTCCTACAATGAGCAGTTCTTC. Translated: CASSLGLAGAPSYNEQFF.

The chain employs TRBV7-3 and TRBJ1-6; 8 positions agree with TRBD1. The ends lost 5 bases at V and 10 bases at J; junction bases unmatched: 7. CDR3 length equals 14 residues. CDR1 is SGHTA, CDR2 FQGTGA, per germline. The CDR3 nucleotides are TGTGCCAGCAGCATCGGACAGGGTAGCTCACCCCTCCACTTT. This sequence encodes CASSIGQGSSPLHF. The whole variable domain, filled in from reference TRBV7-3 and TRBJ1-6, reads GAGVSQTPSNKVTEKGKYVELRCDPISGHTALYWYRQSLGQGPEFLIYFQGTGAADDSGLPNDRFFAVRPEGSVSTLKIQRTERGDSAVYLCASSIGQGSSPLHFGNGTRLTVT.

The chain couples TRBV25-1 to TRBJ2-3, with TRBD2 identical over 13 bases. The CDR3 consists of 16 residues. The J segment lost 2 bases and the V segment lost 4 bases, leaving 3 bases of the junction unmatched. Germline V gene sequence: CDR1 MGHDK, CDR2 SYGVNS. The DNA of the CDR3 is TGTGCCAGCAGTGGAGGACTAGCGGGGGCCACAGATACGCAGTATTTT. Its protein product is CASSGGLAGATDTQYF.

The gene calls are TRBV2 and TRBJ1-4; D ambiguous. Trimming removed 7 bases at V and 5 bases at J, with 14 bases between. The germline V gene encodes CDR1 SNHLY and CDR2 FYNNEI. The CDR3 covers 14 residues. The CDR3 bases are TGTGCCAGCAAGGTGGGCAGCCAGAATGAAAAACTGTTTTTT. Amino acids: CASKVGSQNEKLFF. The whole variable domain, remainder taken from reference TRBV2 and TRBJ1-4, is EPEVTQTPSHQVTQMGQEVILRCVPISNHLYFYWYRQILGQKVEFLVSFYNNEISEKSEIFDDQFSVERPDGSNFTLKIRSTKLEDSAMYFCASKVGSQNEKLFFGSGTQLSVL.

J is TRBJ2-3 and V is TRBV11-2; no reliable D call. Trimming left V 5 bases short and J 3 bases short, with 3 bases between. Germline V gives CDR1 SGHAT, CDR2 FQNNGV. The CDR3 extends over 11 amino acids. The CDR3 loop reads CASSPTDTQYF. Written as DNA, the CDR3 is TGTGCCAGCAGCCCTACAGATACGCAGTATTTT. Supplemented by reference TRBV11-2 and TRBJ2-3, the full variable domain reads EAGVAQSPRYKIIEKRQSVAFWCNPISGHATLYWYQQILGQGPKLLIQFQNNGVVDDSQLPKDRFSAERLKGVDSTLKIQPAKLEDSAVYLCASSPTDTQYFGPGTRLTVL.

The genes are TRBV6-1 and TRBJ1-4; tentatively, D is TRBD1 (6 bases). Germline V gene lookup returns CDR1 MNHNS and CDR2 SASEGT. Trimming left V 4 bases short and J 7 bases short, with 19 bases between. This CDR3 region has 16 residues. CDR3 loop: CASSGDPDRFSEKLFF. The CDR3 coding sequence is TGTGCCAGCAGTGGCGATCCCGACAGGTTTTCTGAAAAACTGTTTTTT.

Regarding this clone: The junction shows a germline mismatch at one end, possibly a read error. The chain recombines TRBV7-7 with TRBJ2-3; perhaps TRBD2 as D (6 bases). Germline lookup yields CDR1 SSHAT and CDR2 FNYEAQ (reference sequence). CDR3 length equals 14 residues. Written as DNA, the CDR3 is TGTGCTAGCAGCTTAGACTGGGGGAGCGGGTCGCAGTATTTT. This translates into CASSLDWGSGSQYF.

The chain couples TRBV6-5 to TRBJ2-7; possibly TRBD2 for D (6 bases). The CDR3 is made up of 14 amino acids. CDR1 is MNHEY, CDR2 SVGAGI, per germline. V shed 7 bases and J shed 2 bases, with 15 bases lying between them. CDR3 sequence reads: CASTNPGLPYEQYF. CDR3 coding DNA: TGTGCCAGCACAAACCCGGGACTTCCCTACGAGCAGTACTTC.

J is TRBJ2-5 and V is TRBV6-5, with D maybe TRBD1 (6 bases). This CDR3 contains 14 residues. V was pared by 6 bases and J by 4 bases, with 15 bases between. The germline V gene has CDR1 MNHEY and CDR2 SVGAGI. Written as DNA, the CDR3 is TGTGCCAGCAGATCGCTGACAGGTTTAGAGACCCAGTACTTC. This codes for CASRSLTGLETQYF.

The CDR3: CASGRPFGNEQFF. Written as DNA, the CDR3 is TGTGCCAGCGGGAGGCCCTTCGGCAATGAGCAGTTCTTC. V is TRBV19 and J is TRBJ2-1; 7 bases match TRBD2. The junction had 8 bases not matched to a gene; V was cut back by 9 bases and J by 6 bases. The CDR3 has 13 amino acids. The germline CDR1 and CDR2 sequences are LNHDA and SQIVND (reference sequence). The complete variable domain, with remaining parts taken from reference TRBV19 and TRBJ2-1, reads DGGITQSPKYLFRKEGQNVTLSCEQNLNHDAMYWYRQDPGQGLRLIYYSQIVNDFQKGDIAEGYSVSREKKESFPLTVTSAQKNPTAFYLCASGRPFGNEQFFGPGTRLTVL.